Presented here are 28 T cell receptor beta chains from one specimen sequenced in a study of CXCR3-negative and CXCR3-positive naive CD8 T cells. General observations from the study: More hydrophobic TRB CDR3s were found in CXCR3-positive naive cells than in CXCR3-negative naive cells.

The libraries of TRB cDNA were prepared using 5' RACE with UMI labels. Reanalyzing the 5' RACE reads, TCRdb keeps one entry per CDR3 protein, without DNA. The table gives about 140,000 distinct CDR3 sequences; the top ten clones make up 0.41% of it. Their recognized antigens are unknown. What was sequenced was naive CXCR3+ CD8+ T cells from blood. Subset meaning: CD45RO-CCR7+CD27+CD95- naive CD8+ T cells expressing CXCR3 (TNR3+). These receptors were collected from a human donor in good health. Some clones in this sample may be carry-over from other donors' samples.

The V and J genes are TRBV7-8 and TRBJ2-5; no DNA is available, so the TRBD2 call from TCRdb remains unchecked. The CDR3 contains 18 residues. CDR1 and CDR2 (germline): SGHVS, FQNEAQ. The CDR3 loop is CASSSPGLAPLFQETQYF.

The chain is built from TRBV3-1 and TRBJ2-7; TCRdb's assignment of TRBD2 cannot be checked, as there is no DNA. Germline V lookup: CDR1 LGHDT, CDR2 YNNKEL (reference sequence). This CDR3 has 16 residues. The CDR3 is CASSQEASGSSYEQYF.

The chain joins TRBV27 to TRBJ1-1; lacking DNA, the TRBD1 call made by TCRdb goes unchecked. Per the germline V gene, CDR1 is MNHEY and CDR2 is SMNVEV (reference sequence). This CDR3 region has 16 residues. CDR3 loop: CASSLSIRTVNTEAFF.

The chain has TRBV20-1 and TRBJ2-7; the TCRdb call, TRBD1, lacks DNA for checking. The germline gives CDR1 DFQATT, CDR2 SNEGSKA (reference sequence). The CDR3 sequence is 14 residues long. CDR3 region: CSASVTGVTYEQYF.

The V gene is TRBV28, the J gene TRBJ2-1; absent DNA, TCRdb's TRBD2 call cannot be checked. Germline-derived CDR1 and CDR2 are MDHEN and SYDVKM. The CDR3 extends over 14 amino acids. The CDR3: CASSFHGGANEQFF.

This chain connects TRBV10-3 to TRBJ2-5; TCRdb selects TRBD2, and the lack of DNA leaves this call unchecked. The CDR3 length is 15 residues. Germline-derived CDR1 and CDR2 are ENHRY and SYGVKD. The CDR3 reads CAISVVSSGRETQYF.

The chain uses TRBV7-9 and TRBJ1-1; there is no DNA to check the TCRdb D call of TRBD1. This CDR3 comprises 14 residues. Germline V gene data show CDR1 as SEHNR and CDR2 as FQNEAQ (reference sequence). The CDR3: CASRSTVGNTEAFF. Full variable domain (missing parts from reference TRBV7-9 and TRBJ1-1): DTGVSQNPRHKITKRGQNVTFRCDPISEHNRLYWYRQTLGQGPEFLTYFQNEAQLEKSRLLSDRFSAERPKGSFSTLEIQRTEQGDSAMYLCASRSTVGNTEAFFGQGTRLTVV.

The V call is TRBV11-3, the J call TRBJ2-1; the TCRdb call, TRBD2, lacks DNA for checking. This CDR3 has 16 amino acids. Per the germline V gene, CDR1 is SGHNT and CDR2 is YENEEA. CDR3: CASSSGTSGGNFEQFF. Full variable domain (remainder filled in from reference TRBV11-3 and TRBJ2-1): EAGVVQSPRYKIIEKKQPVAFWCNPISGHNTLYWYLQNLGQGPELLIRYENEEAVDDSQLPKDRFSAERLKGVDSTLKIQPAELGDSAVYLCASSSGTSGGNFEQFFGPGTRLTVL.

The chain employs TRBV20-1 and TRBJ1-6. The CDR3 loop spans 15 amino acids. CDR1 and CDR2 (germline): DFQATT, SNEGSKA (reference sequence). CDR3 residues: CSARDVADYNSPLHF.

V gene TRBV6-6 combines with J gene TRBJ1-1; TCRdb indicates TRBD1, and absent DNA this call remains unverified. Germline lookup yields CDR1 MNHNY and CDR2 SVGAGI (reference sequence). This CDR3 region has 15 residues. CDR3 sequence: CASSLRDNIDTEAFF.

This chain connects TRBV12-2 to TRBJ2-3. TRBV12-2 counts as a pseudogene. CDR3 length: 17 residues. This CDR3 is CASRLGLAASGTDTQYF.

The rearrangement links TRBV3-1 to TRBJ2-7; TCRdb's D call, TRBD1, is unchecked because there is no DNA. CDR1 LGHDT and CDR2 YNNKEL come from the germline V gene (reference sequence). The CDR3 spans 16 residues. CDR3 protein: CASSETGTGIIYEQYF.

The CDR3 is CASSITGTYTGELFF. The V call is TRBV28, the J call TRBJ2-2; TCRdb reports TRBD1, a call that lacks DNA to check it against. The CDR3 contains 15 residues. The germline V gene has CDR1 MDHEN and CDR2 SYDVKM.

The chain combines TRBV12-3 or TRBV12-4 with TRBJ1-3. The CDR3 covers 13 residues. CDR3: CASRGTEGNTIYF.

CDR3 region: CASSSVRGNEQFF. This chain connects TRBV7-9 to TRBJ2-1; the D call of TRBD1 rests on TCRdb alone, since no DNA is present to check it. This CDR3 has 13 residues. Germline V gene data show CDR1 as SEHNR and CDR2 as FQNEAQ (reference sequence).

The CDR3 protein is CATSVLAGATDTQYF. The V and J genes are TRBV15 and TRBJ2-3; there is no DNA to check the TCRdb D call of TRBD2. Germline lookup yields CDR1 LNHNV and CDR2 YYDKDF (reference sequence). The CDR3 runs to 15 residues.

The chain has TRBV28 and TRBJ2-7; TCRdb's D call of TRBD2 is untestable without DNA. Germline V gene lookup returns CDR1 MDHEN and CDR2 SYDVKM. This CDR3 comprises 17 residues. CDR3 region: CASGFGGSGLAPYEQYF.

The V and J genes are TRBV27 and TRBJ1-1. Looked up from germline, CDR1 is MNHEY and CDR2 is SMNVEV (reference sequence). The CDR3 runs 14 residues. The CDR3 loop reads CASKTQGPSPEAFF.

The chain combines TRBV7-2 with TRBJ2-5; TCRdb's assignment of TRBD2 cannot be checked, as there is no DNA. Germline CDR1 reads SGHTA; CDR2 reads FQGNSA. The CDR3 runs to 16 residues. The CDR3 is CASSPTPEGYQETQYF.

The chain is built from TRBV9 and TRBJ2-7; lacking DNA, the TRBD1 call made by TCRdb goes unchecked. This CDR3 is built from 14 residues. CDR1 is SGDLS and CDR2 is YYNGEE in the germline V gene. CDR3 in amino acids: CASSVWDRAIEQYF.

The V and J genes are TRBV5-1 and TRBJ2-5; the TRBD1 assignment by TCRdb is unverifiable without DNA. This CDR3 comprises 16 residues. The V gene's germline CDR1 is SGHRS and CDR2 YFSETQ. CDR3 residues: CASSYGPTDSQETQYF.

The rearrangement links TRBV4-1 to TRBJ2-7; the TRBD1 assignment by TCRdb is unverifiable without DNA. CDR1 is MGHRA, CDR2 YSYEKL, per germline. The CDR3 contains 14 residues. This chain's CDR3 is CASSQTLTGLEQYF.

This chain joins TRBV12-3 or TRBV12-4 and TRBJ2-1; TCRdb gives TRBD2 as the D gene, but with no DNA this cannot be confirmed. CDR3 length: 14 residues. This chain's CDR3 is CASSPGTSRNEQFF.

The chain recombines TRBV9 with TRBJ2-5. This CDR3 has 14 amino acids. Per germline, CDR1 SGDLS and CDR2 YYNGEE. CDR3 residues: CASSVDSLQETQYF.

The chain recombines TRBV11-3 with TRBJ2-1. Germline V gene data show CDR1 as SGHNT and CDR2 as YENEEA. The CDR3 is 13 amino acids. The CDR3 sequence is CASTDTSYNEQFF.

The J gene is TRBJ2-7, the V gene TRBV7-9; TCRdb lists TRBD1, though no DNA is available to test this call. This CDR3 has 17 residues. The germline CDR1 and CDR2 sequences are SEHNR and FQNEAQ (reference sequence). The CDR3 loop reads CASSLGGGERFPSEQYF.

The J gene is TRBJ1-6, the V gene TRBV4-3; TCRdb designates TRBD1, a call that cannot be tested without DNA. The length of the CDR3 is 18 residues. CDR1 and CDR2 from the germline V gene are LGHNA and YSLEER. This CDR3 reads CASSQDPSTGFYNSPLHF.

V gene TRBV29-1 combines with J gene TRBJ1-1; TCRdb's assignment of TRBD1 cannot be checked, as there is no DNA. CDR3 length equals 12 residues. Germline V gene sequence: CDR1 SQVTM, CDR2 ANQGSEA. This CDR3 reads CSVDTRDTEAFF.